This T cell receptor beta chain came from a study of cytomegalovirus exposure and HLA in healthy donors. Notes on the study in general: When a later analysis compared HLA-associated TCR beta chains with equally common others, the HLA-associated chains turned out to be more clonally expanded and to have lower generation probabilities.

The donors (healthy individuals) were bone marrow donors. Germline CDR1 and CDR2: SGHAT and FQNNGV. V gave up 5 bases and J gave up 5 bases, with 15 bases separating them. CDR3 length: 15 residues. The PCR ran on 60 Vbeta and 13 Jbeta primers. Using immunoSEQ multiplex PCR, the repertoire was profiled, and TCRdb retains in-frame clones only, with some absent. This sample has about 110,000 clones, with around 76% found just once. Worth noting for this clone: What it binds is not known.

J is TRBJ2-2 and V is TRBV11-2; D is perhaps TRBD2 (5 bases). The sample comprised PBMCs. The receptor comes from a young man in good health and CMV-seropositive. The CDR3 reads CASSQEVVRTGELFF. For the CDR3, the DNA is TGTGCCAGCAGCCAGGAGGTAGTTAGGACCGGGGAGCTGTTTTTT.